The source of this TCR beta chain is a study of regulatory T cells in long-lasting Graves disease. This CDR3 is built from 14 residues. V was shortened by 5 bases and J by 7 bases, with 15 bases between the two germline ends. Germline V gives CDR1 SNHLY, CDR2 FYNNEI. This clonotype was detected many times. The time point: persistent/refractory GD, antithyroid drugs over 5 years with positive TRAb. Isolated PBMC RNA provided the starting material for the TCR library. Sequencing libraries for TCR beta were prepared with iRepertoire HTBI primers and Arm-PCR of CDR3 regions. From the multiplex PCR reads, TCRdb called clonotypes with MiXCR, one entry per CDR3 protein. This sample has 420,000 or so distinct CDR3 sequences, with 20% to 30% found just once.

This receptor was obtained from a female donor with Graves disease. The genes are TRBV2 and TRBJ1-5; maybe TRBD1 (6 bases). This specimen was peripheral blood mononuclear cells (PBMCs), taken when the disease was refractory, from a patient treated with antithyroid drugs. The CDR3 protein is CASSIQGSGQPQHF. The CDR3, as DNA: TGTGCCAGCAGTATACAGGGCTCGGGACAGCCCCAGCATTTT.